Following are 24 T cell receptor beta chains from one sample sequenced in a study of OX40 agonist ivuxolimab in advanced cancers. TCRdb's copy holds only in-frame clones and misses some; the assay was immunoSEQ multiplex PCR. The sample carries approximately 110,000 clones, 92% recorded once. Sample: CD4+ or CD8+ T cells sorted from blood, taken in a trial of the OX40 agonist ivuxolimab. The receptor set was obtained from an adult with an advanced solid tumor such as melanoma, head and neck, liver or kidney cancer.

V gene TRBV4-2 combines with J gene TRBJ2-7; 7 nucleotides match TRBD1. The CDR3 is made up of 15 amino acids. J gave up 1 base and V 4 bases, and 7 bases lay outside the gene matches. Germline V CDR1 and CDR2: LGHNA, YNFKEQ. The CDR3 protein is CASSPLTGPSYEQYF. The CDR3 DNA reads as TGTGCCAGCAGCCCGTTGACAGGGCCTTCCTACGAGCAGTACTTC.

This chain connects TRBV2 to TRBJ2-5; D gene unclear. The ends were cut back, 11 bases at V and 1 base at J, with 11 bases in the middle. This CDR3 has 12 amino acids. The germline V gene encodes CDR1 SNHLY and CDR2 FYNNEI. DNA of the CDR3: TGTGCCCCAGCGCATGCCCAAGAGACCCAGTACTTC. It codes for CAPAHAQETQYF.

The CDR3 here is CASSWGLSYEQYF. The CDR3 DNA reads TGTGCCAGCAGCTGGGGTTTGTCCTACGAGCAGTACTTC. The chain is built from TRBV5-4 and TRBJ2-5; D gene uncertain. TRBJ2-7 explains the end of the DNA better; the J call may be wrong. This CDR3 region has 13 residues. Germline CDR1 and CDR2: SGHNT and YYREEE (reference sequence).

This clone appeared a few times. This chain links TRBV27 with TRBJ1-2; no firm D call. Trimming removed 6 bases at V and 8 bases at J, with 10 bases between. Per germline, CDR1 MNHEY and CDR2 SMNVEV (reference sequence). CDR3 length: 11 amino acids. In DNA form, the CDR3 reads TGTGCCAGCAGGAGCTTGAAGGGCTACACCTTC. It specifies CASRSLKGYTF.

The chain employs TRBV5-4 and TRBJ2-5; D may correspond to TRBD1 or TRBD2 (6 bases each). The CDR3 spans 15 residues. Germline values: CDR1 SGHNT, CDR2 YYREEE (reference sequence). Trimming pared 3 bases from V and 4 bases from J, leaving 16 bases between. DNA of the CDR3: TGTGCCAGCAGCTCTGAGGCCAGGGGAGGAGAGACCCAGTACTTC. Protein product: CASSSEARGGETQYF. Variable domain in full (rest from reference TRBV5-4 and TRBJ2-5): ETGVTQSPTHLIKTRGQQVTLRCSSQSGHNTVSWYQQALGQGPQFIFQYYREEENGRGNFPPRFSGLQFPNYSSELNVNALELDDSALYLCASSSEARGGETQYFGPGTRLLVL.

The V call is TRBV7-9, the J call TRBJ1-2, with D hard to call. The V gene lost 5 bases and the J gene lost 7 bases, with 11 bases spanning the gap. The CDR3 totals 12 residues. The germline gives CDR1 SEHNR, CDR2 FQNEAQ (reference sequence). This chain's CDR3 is CASSAPGSGYTF. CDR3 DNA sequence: TGTGCCAGCAGCGCCCCAGGATCTGGCTACACCTTC.

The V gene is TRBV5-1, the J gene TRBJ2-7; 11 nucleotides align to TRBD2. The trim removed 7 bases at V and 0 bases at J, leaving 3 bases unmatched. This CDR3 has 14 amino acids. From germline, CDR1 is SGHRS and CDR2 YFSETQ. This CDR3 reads CASGGTSGSYEQYF. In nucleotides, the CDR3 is TGCGCCAGCGGTGGGACTAGCGGCTCCTACGAGCAGTACTTC.

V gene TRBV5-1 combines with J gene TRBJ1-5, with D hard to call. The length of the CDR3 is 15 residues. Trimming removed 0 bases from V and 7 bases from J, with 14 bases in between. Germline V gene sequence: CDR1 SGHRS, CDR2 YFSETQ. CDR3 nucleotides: TGCGCCAGCAGCTTGGATGGGGTCTCAGGCCAGCCCCAGCATTTT. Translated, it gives CASSLDGVSGQPQHF.

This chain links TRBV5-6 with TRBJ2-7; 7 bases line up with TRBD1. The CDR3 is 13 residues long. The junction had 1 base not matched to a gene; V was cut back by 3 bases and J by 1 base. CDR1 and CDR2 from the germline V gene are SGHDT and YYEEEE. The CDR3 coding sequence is TGTGCCAGCAGCTGGACAGGTTCCTACGAGCAGTACTTC. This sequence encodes CASSWTGSYEQYF.

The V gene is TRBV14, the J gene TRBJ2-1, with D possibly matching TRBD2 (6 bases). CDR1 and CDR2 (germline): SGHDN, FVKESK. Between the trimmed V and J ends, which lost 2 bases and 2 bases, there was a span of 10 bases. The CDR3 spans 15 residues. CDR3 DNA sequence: TGTGCCAGCAGCCAACGCGGGACCACCTACAATGAGCAGTTCTTC. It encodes CASSQRGTTYNEQFF.

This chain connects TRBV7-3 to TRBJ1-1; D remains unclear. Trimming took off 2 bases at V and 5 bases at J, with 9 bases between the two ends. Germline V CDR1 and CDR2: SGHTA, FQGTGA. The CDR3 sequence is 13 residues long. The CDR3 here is CASSLDFRTEAFF. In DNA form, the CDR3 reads TGTGCCAGCAGCTTAGATTTCAGAACTGAAGCTTTCTTT.

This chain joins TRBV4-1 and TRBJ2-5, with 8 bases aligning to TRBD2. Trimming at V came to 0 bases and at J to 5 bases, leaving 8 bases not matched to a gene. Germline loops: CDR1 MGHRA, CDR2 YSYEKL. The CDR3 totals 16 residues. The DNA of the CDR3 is TGCGCCAGCAGCCAAGATCGCGAGCGGGAGTTGGAGACCCAGTACTTC. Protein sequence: CASSQDRERELETQYF.

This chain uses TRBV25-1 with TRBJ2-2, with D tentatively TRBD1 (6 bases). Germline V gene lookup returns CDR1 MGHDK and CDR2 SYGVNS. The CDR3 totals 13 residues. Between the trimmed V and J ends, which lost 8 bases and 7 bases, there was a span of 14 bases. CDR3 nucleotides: TGTGCCAGCGGCAGGGGAGTGGGCGGGGAGCTGTTTTTT. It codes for CASGRGVGGELFF.

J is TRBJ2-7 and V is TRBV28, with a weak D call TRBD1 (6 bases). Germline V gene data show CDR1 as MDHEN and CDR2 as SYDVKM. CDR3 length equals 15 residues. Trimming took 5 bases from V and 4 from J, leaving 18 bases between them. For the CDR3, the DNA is TGTGCCAGCAGTCCGGGACACTCAACTGGGTACGAGCAGTACTTC. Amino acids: CASSPGHSTGYEQYF.

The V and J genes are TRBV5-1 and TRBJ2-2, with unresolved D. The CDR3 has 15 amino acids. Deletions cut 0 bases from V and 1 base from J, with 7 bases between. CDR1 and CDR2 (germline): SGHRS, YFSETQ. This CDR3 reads CASSLGDLNTGELFF. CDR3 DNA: TGCGCCAGCAGCTTGGGGGATCTGAACACCGGGGAGCTGTTTTTT.

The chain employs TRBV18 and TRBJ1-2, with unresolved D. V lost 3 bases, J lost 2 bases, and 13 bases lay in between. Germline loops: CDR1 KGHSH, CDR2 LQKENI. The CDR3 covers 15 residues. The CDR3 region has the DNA TGTGCCAGCTCACCCCTGAACCTCGACAACTATGGCTACACCTTC. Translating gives CASSPLNLDNYGYTF.

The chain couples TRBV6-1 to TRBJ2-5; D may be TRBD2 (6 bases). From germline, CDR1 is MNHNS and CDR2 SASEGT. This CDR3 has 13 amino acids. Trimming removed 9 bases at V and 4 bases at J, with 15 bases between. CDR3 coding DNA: TGTGCCAGTACATGGGGGGTCCGAGAGACCCAGTACTTC. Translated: CASTWGVRETQYF.

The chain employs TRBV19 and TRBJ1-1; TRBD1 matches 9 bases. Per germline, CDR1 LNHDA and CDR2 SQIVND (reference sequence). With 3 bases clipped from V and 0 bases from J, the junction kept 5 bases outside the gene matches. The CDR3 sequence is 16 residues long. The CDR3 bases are TGTGCCAGTAGTATGCCCCGGACAGGGGTGAACACTGAAGCTTTCTTT. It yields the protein CASSMPRTGVNTEAFF. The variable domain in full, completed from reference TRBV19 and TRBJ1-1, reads DGGITQSPKYLFRKEGQNVTLSCEQNLNHDAMYWYRQDPGQGLRLIYYSQIVNDFQKGDIAEGYSVSREKKESFPLTVTSAQKNPTAFYLCASSMPRTGVNTEAFFGQGTRLTVV.

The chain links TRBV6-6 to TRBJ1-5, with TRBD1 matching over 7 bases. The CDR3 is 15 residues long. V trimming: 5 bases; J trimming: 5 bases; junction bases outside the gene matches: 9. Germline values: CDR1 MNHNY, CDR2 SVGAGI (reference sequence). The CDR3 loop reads CASSDRDSNHQPQHF. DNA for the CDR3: TGTGCCAGCAGTGACCGGGACAGTAACCATCAGCCCCAGCATTTT.

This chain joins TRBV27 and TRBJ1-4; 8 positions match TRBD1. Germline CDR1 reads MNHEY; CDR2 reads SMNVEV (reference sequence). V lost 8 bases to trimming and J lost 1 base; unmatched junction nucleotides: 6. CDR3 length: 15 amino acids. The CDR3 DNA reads TGTGCCAGCGGGACAGGTTTGGAAACTAATGAAAAACTGTTTTTT. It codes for CASGTGLETNEKLFF.

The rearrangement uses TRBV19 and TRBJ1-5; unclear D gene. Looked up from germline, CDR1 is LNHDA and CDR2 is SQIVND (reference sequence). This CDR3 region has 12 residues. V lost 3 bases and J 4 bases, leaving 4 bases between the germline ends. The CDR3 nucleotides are TGTGCCAGTAGTATGAGGAATCAGCCCCAGCATTTT. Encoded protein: CASSMRNQPQHF.

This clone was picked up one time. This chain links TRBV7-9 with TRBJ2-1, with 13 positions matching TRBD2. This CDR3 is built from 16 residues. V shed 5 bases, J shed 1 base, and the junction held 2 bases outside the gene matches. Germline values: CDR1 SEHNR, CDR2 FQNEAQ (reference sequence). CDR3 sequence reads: CASSKTSGRSYNEQFF. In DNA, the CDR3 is TGTGCCAGCAGCAAGACTAGCGGGAGGTCCTACAATGAGCAGTTCTTC.

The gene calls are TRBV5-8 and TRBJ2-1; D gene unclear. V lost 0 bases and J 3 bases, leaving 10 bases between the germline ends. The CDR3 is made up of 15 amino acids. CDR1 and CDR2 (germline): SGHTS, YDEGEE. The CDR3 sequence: CASSLDQANYNEQFF. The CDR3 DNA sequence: TGTGCCAGCAGCTTGGACCAAGCCAACTACAATGAGCAGTTCTTC.

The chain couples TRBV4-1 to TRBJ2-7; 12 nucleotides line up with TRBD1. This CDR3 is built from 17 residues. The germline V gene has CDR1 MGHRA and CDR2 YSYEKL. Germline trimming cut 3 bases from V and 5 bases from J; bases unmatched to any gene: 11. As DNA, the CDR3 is TGCGCCAGCAGCCAGCCTCCCCGGGACAGGGGGCAGGACGAGCAGTACTTC. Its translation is CASSQPPRDRGQDEQYF.